This T cell receptor beta chain was profiled in a study of STAT5B mutations in CD4+ large granular lymphocyte leukemia. Study as a whole: Among healthy controls, a particular HLA allele went with more CDR3 'QG' motifs.

Here immunoSEQ multiplex PCR was the method, and the copy in TCRdb shows in-frame clones only, minus some. The sample yields about 31,000 clones, 85% to 90% seen once. From germline, CDR1 is SGHTA and CDR2 FQGNSA. V lost 5 bases, J lost 4 bases, and 5 bases stayed unmatched. This CDR3 has 14 amino acids. This clone occurred once. Its target is unknown. Broader study findings: Compared with healthy controls (2/35), patient top clones favored TRBV06 (8/27). Higher CD4+ than CD8+ T-LGLL clonality might reflect small sample size. Patient CD4-sorted repertoires looked more clonal than healthy CD4+ repertoires, even without putative leukemic clones.

The V call is TRBV7-2, the J call TRBJ2-5; 9 bases match TRBD1. The sequence was obtained from a human donor in good health. Material: CD4+ T cells from blood buffy coats. The CDR3 coding sequence is TGTGCCAGCAGCCGACGGACAGGGGTAGAGACCCAGTACTTC. Protein sequence: CASSRRTGVETQYF.